Below, 15 T cell receptor beta chains from the same sample are listed, as sequenced in a study of ipilimumab plus nivolumab after autologous stem cell transplantation. Profiled with immunoSEQ multiplex PCR; TCRdb holds only in-frame clones, not every one. The sample yields a few thousand clones, around nine tenths seen once. Sequenced material: PBMCs, taken in a trial of ipilimumab plus nivolumab as post-transplant consolidation. The receptors derive from a male donor with multiple myeloma.

The chain couples TRBV15 to TRBJ2-1, with 7 nucleotides matching TRBD2. This CDR3 spans 16 amino acids. Germline V lookup: CDR1 LNHNV, CDR2 YYDKDF (reference sequence). Unmatched junction bases numbered 6, after V lost 0 bases and J lost 4 bases. CDR3 protein: CATSRDGGSTYNEQFF. CDR3 coding DNA: TGTGCCACCAGCAGAGACGGGGGGAGTACATACAATGAGCAGTTCTTC.

This chain connects TRBV11-2 to TRBJ2-6; 7 nucleotides match TRBD2. This CDR3 is built from 16 residues. V gave up 5 bases and J gave up 0 bases; unmatched junction bases: 4. Germline values: CDR1 SGHAT, CDR2 FQNNGV. The CDR3, as DNA: TGTGCCAGCAGCCCCGGGAGGTTCTCTGGGGCCAACGTCCTGACTTTC. This translates into CASSPGRFSGANVLTF.

The chain couples TRBV29-1 to TRBJ2-3; a weak D match, TRBD1 (7 bases). The CDR3 is 19 amino acids. Germline lookup yields CDR1 SQVTM and CDR2 ANQGSEA. Deletions cut 0 bases from V and 3 bases from J, with 25 bases between. The CDR3 loop reads CSVEDWGTVTSGTTDTQYF. CDR3 nucleotides: TGCAGCGTTGAAGATTGGGGGACAGTCACCTCCGGGACTACAGATACGCAGTATTTT.

The chain recombines TRBV5-1 with TRBJ2-5, with 10 bases lining up with TRBD2. Germline loops: CDR1 SGHRS, CDR2 YFSETQ. V shed 0 bases, J shed 5 bases, and the junction held 4 bases outside the gene matches. This CDR3 spans 15 amino acids. The CDR3 DNA sequence: TGCGCCAGCAGCTTGGTAGCGGGAGGTCGGGAGACCCAGTACTTC. Encoded protein: CASSLVAGGRETQYF.

The chain uses TRBV7-8 and TRBJ1-1; D possibly corresponds to TRBD1 (5 bases). Trimming removed 4 bases from V and 0 bases from J, with 27 bases in between. The germline gives CDR1 SGHVS, CDR2 FQNEAQ. The CDR3 extends over 20 amino acids. The CDR3 here is CASSSPRTLEEIQMNTEAFF. The CDR3 region has the DNA TGTGCCAGCAGCTCACCACGGACATTAGAAGAAATCCAAATGAACACTGAAGCTTTCTTT.

The DNA of the CDR3 is TGTGCCAGCAGTCCGCGAGGTATGGCTGGAAACACCATATATTTT. As protein: CASSPRGMAGNTIYF. The chain uses TRBV28 and TRBJ1-3; D remains ambiguous. Trimming removed 5 bases at V and 2 bases at J, with 13 bases between. Germline assignment: CDR1 MDHEN and CDR2 SYDVKM. The CDR3 is 15 residues long.

The chain uses TRBV15 and TRBJ2-1, with 12 bases identical to TRBD2. This CDR3 is built from 20 residues. J was trimmed by 5 bases and V by 0 bases; bases with no gene match: 14. Germline V lookup: CDR1 LNHNV, CDR2 YYDKDF (reference sequence). The CDR3 bases are TGTGCCACCAGCAGAGATGCCTCCCTAGCGGGAGGGAACCCCCACAATGAGCAGTTCTTC. It translates to CATSRDASLAGGNPHNEQFF.

This chain links TRBV6-6 with TRBJ1-2; D might be TRBD1 (6 bases). CDR3 size: 14 residues. Germline V lookup: CDR1 MNHNY, CDR2 SVGAGI (reference sequence). Trimming took off 6 bases at V and 3 bases at J, with 14 bases between the two ends. The DNA of the CDR3 is TGTGCCAGCAGGAGGACGACAGGCGACTATGGCTACACCTTC. Its protein is CASRRTTGDYGYTF.

The chain employs TRBV2 and TRBJ2-5; 14 nucleotides line up with TRBD2. The CDR3 extends over 14 amino acids. Germline CDR1 SNHLY, CDR2 FYNNEI. J lost 5 bases, V lost 7 bases, and 3 bases had no gene match. The CDR3 region is CASKRTSGGETQYF. The CDR3 nucleotides are TGTGCCAGCAAGCGGACTAGCGGGGGGGAGACCCAGTACTTC.

This clone came up once. The V call is TRBV19, the J call TRBJ1-1; 10 nucleotides line up with TRBD1. The germline CDR1 and CDR2 sequences are LNHDA and SQIVND (reference sequence). This CDR3 comprises 16 residues. Losses at the gene ends were 6 bases for V and 2 bases for J; bases not matched to a gene: 9. The CDR3 is CASSPGQGSPNTEAFF. The CDR3 DNA is TGTGCCAGTAGCCCGGGACAGGGGTCTCCTAACACTGAAGCTTTCTTT.

The V call is TRBV19, the J call TRBJ1-1; D gene uncertain. This CDR3 contains 15 residues. The germline V and J ends were trimmed by 2 bases and 7 bases, with 17 bases remaining between them. Per the germline V gene, CDR1 is LNHDA and CDR2 is SQIVND (reference sequence). Written as DNA, the CDR3 is TGTGCCAGTAGTATATTAACGGGCGCGGGCGGTGAAGCTTTCTTT. Translating it yields CASSILTGAGGEAFF. The full variable domain, completed using reference TRBV19 and TRBJ1-1, is DGGITQSPKYLFRKEGQNVTLSCEQNLNHDAMYWYRQDPGQGLRLIYYSQIVNDFQKGDIAEGYSVSREKKESFPLTVTSAQKNPTAFYLCASSILTGAGGEAFFGQGTRLTVV.

This clone was seen a single time. The chain employs TRBV28 and TRBJ1-1; D is perhaps TRBD1 (5 bases). Germline V gene data show CDR1 as MDHEN and CDR2 as SYDVKM. The CDR3 loop spans 15 amino acids. V gave up 2 bases and J gave up 3 bases, with 13 bases separating them. CDR3 DNA sequence: TGTGCCAGCAGTTTAATGTCTACGGGGGACACTGAAGCTTTCTTT. Amino acids: CASSLMSTGDTEAFF.

The chain has TRBV28 and TRBJ2-1; 11 bases match TRBD2. CDR1 MDHEN and CDR2 SYDVKM come from the germline V gene. The CDR3 is made up of 15 amino acids. The V and J ends lost 5 bases and 6 bases, in that order; junction bases with no gene match: 6. CDR3 loop: CASSPLAGAVNEQFF. Here the CDR3 DNA reads TGTGCCAGCAGTCCACTAGCGGGAGCGGTCAATGAGCAGTTCTTC.

The chain employs TRBV11-2 and TRBJ2-2; D unresolved. Germline CDR1 and CDR2: SGHAT and FQNNGV. V was trimmed by 6 bases and J by 0 bases, leaving 5 bases between them. The CDR3 runs 13 residues. The CDR3 here is CASRRANTGELFF. CDR3 DNA sequence: TGTGCCAGCAGAAGGGCGAACACCGGGGAGCTGTTTTTT.

The chain is built from TRBV6-5 and TRBJ1-4; 10 positions match TRBD1. Per germline, CDR1 MNHEY and CDR2 SVGAGI. After removal of 2 bases from V and 6 bases from J, the junction contained 6 bases not matched to a gene. The CDR3 is 16 amino acids. The CDR3 DNA sequence: TGTGCCAGCAGTTACGCCGCGACAGGGGGCCATGAAAAACTGTTTTTT. Translated: CASSYAATGGHEKLFF.